This T cell receptor beta chain was captured by sequencing in a study of T cell responses to AZD1222 COVID-19 vaccine. The study's findings and limits: Recipients of AZD1222 seropositive at baseline numbered only 6 or 7. Repertoire collection took place solely once the T cell response had peaked. After two AZD1222 doses, spike-specific TCR breadth and depth rose versus day 0. Across the whole spike, CD4 TCRs peaked at regions 160-218 and 743-854.

Only in-frame clones appear in the TCRdb table, and some are missing; sequencing was by immunoSEQ multiplex PCR. The table shows tens of thousands of clones, with roughly 89% occurring only once. Concerning this clone itself: Its matching antigen is unknown.

This receptor was obtained from an adult in good health. The sequencing used peripheral blood, collected on day 0 of AZD1222 vaccination.

The CDR3 nucleotides are TGTGCCAGCAGCCGACAGGTTTTCCGTGGGAATTCACCCCTCCACTTT. It is translated as CASSRQVFRGNSPLHF. The rearrangement uses TRBV9 and TRBJ1-6; possible D gene TRBD1, 6 bases. V lost 4 bases to trimming and J lost 7 bases, with 18 bases between them. Germline-derived CDR1 and CDR2 are SGDLS and YYNGEE. The CDR3 is made up of 16 amino acids.